What follows are 25 T cell receptor beta chains derived from one specimen sequenced in a study of blood T cell repertoires in COVID-19. Libraries were prepared by immunoSEQ multiplex PCR; TCRdb keeps only in-frame clonotypes and omits some of them. The table includes 390,000 or so clones, roughly nine tenths detected once. The specimen sequenced was PBMCs or T cells enriched from blood (not recorded which). These TCRs come from a man aged 18 to 29 who had recovered from COVID-19.

J is TRBJ1-4 and V is TRBV28, with 10 bases aligning to TRBD1. Germline CDR1 and CDR2: MDHEN and SYDVKM. The CDR3 loop spans 15 amino acids. V was clipped by 5 bases and J by 5 bases; unmatched bases: 5. Here the CDR3 DNA reads TGTGCCAGCAGTGCTCCGGGACAGGGGAATGAAAAACTGTTTTTT. It specifies CASSAPGQGNEKLFF.

This chain links TRBV29-1 with TRBJ1-2; D ambiguous. The CDR3 runs 12 residues. V was cut by 1 base and J by 7 bases, with 10 bases left in between. Germline V gene data show CDR1 as SQVTM and CDR2 as ANQGSEA. For the CDR3, the DNA is TGCAGCGTTGAAGTCCTACCAGGTGGCTACACCTTC. Protein: CSVEVLPGGYTF.

The gene calls are TRBV7-9 and TRBJ1-5, with 11 bases identical to TRBD1. The CDR3 sequence is 16 residues long. The V and J ends lost 1 base and 5 bases, in that order; junction bases with no gene match: 4. The V gene's germline CDR1 is SEHNR and CDR2 FQNEAQ (reference sequence). CDR3 bases: TGTGCCAGCAGCTTAGATGGGACAGGGGGGGATCAGCCCCAGCATTTT. Translating it yields CASSLDGTGGDQPQHF. Drawing the rest from reference TRBV7-9 and TRBJ1-5, the complete variable domain is DTGVSQNPRHKITKRGQNVTFRCDPISEHNRLYWYRQTLGQGPEFLTYFQNEAQLEKSRLLSDRFSAERPKGSFSTLEIQRTEQGDSAMYLCASSLDGTGGDQPQHFGDGTRLSIL.

The chain combines TRBV5-4 with TRBJ2-2; 11 bases fit TRBD2. The V gene end was trimmed by 0 bases and the J gene end by 5 bases; junction bases not matched to a gene: 9. The CDR3 runs 18 residues. Germline V lookup: CDR1 SGHNT, CDR2 YYREEE (reference sequence). As DNA, the CDR3 is TGTGCCAGCAGCTTGGCTAGCGGGAGGATAGGGCGTACCGGGGAGCTGTTTTTT. Protein product: CASSLASGRIGRTGELFF.

The chain links TRBV27 to TRBJ2-1, with 10 bases aligning to TRBD2. The CDR3 loop spans 15 amino acids. V lost 5 bases, J lost 7 bases, and 8 bases stayed unmatched. Germline V CDR1 and CDR2: MNHEY, SMNVEV (reference sequence). In DNA form, the CDR3 reads TGTGCCAGCAGTCGTCTAGCGGGAGTTCAGAATGAGCAGTTCTTC. This sequence encodes CASSRLAGVQNEQFF.

J is TRBJ2-3 and V is TRBV2; D may be TRBD1 (5 bases). CDR1 is SNHLY and CDR2 is FYNNEI in the germline V gene. The CDR3 covers 16 residues. Trimming took off 9 bases at V and 2 bases at J, with 21 bases between the two ends. The CDR3 bases are TGTGCCAGGAGTAGGATGACAAGGGGTCTCACAGATACGCAGTATTTT. Translation gives CARSRMTRGLTDTQYF.

The chain has TRBV7-3 and TRBJ1-2; 7 positions match TRBD1. The CDR3 runs to 16 residues. V lost 2 bases, J lost 6 bases, and 12 bases stayed unmatched. Germline values: CDR1 SGHTA, CDR2 FQGTGA. CDR3 amino acids: CASSLGGGAGLDGYTF. The DNA for the CDR3 is TGTGCCAGCAGCTTAGGAGGGGGCGCCGGTCTGGATGGCTACACCTTC.

As to this clone: This sample also contains other DNA sequences that code for the same CDR3. The chain recombines TRBV12-3 or TRBV12-4 with TRBJ1-2; D is unresolved. CDR3 length: 12 residues. Trimming removed 6 bases at V and 4 bases at J, with 9 bases between. CDR3 bases: TGTGCCAGCAGCCCTAGCGGCTATGGCTACACCTTC. Encoded protein: CASSPSGYGYTF.

The rearrangement links TRBV6-5 to TRBJ2-7; maybe TRBD1 (7 bases). There are 14 residues in the CDR3. Trimming left V 7 bases short and J 3 bases short, with 16 bases between. Germline V CDR1 and CDR2: MNHEY, SVGAGI. The CDR3 protein is CASIKGQGGYEQYF. DNA for the CDR3: TGTGCCAGCATCAAAGGGCAGGGGGGCTACGAGCAGTACTTC.

The V and J genes are TRBV30 and TRBJ2-7; 10 nucleotides agree with TRBD2. V lost 4 bases and J lost 4; bases outside the gene matches: 10. The CDR3 loop spans 15 amino acids. The germline gives CDR1 GTSNPN, CDR2 SVGIG (reference sequence). The CDR3 sequence is CAWIGSGRSVYEQYF. The CDR3 nucleotides are TGTGCCTGGATTGGTAGCGGGAGGAGCGTGTACGAGCAGTACTTC.

The V and J genes are TRBV28 and TRBJ2-6; TRBD1 matches 10 bases. The length of the CDR3 is 19 residues. V lost 6 bases and J lost 1; bases outside the gene matches: 12. Germline lookup yields CDR1 MDHEN and CDR2 SYDVKM. CDR3 DNA: TGTGCCAGCAGCCCATTTACCGGGACAGGGGTATCTGGGGCCAACGTCCTGACTTTC. This codes for CASSPFTGTGVSGANVLTF. The full variable domain, in which reference TRBV28 and TRBJ2-6 provide the parts outside the CDR3, is DVKVTQSSRYLVKRTGEKVFLECVQDMDHENMFWYRQDPGLGLRLIYFSYDVKMKEKGDIPEGYSVSREKKERFSLILESASTNQTSMYLCASSPFTGTGVSGANVLTFGAGSRLTVL.

The rearrangement joins TRBV7-4 to TRBJ2-1, with 9 positions matching TRBD1. The V gene end was trimmed by 5 bases and the J gene end by 6 bases; junction bases not matched to a gene: 11. This CDR3 comprises 16 residues. Germline-derived CDR1 and CDR2 are SGHVT and SQSDAQ. This chain's CDR3 is CASSPPRTGEGNEQFF. The CDR3 DNA follows: TGTGCCAGCAGCCCCCCAAGGACAGGGGAAGGCAATGAGCAGTTCTTC.

V is TRBV28 and J is TRBJ1-1; D is undetermined. Germline assignment: CDR1 MDHEN and CDR2 SYDVKM. CDR3 size: 15 residues. With 4 bases removed from V and 7 bases from J, the gap between germline ends came to 19 bases. The CDR3 bases are TGTGCCAGCAGTTCCCCAAGGTACGGCTCGGGTGAAGCTTTCTTT. It codes for CASSSPRYGSGEAFF.

This chain links TRBV12-3 or TRBV12-4 with TRBJ2-5; TRBD1 agrees at 8 bases. J lost 5 bases, V lost 5 bases, and 4 bases had no gene match. The CDR3 has 13 amino acids. The DNA for the CDR3 is TGTGCCAGCAGTCGGGACAGGAGGGAGACCCAGTACTTC. Residues: CASSRDRRETQYF.

V gene TRBV7-8 combines with J gene TRBJ2-1, with TRBD2 identical over 8 bases. Germline CDR1 and CDR2: SGHVS and FQNEAQ. Germline trimming cut 5 bases from V and 10 bases from J; bases unmatched to any gene: 7. The length of the CDR3 is 13 residues. Written as DNA, the CDR3 is TGTGCCAGCAGCCGGGAAAGACTAGCGGAGCAGTTCTTC. Translating it yields CASSRERLAEQFF.

This clone was counted only a few times. CDR3 bases: TGTGCCAGCAGCTCCTCCGCCGGGAGACAATACGAGCAGTACTTC. It codes for CASSSSAGRQYEQYF. The gene calls are TRBV7-2 and TRBJ2-7, with D possibly TRBD2 on 6 matching bases. The CDR3 is 15 residues long. Between the trimmed V and J ends, which lost 4 bases and 4 bases, there was a span of 17 bases. In germline, CDR1 is SGHTA, CDR2 FQGNSA.

The chain is built from TRBV11-2 and TRBJ2-7; D is perhaps TRBD2 (7 bases). The germline V and J ends were trimmed by 5 bases and 3 bases, with 17 bases remaining between them. From germline, CDR1 is SGHAT and CDR2 FQNNGV. CDR3 length: 15 amino acids. The CDR3 sequence: CASSPPRGAHYEQYF. CDR3 nucleotide sequence: TGTGCCAGCAGCCCTCCCCGGGGGGCCCACTACGAGCAGTACTTC.

J is TRBJ2-5 and V is TRBV4-3, with no clear D. CDR1 is LGHNA, CDR2 YSLEER, per germline. This CDR3 has 15 residues. Trimming removed 0 bases at V and 1 base at J, with 9 bases between. The DNA of the CDR3 is TGCGCCAGCAGCCAAGATAGAGAGGCCCAAGAGACCCAGTACTTC. This sequence encodes CASSQDREAQETQYF.

The V call is TRBV28, the J call TRBJ2-3, with 8 bases identical to TRBD2. The CDR3 loop spans 16 amino acids. J gave up 2 bases and V 10 bases, and 14 bases lay outside the gene matches. CDR1 is MDHEN and CDR2 is SYDVKM in the germline V gene. The CDR3: CATTLETSAFTDTQYF. Written as DNA, the CDR3 is TGTGCCACCACCTTGGAGACTAGCGCGTTCACAGATACGCAGTATTTT.

The J gene is TRBJ2-7, the V gene TRBV18; 9 nucleotides align to TRBD2. This CDR3 has 14 residues. The V gene's germline CDR1 is KGHSH and CDR2 LQKENI. The junction had 6 bases not matched to a gene; V was cut back by 2 bases and J by 7 bases. Written as DNA, the CDR3 is TGTGCCAGCTCACCAATGCGGGAGGGCCATGAGCAGTACTTC. Residues: CASSPMREGHEQYF.

This clone has a single count. The chain uses TRBV9 and TRBJ2-7, with TRBD2 as a possible D gene (6 bases). This CDR3 region has 17 residues. V gave up 2 bases and J gave up 1 base, with 19 bases separating them. Germline CDR1 is SGDLS and CDR2 is YYNGEE. CDR3 in amino acids: CASSVSWEAGSSYEQYF. The CDR3 DNA reads as TGTGCCAGCAGCGTCAGCTGGGAGGCGGGCAGTTCCTACGAGCAGTACTTC.

This rearrangement joins TRBV28 to TRBJ2-5; no reliable D call. The CDR3 has 14 amino acids. Germline CDR1 MDHEN, CDR2 SYDVKM. With 3 bases removed from V and 6 bases from J, the gap between germline ends came to 14 bases. The CDR3 loop reads CASSFLRSAKTQYF. For the CDR3, the DNA is TGTGCCAGCAGTTTTTTAAGGAGCGCGAAGACCCAGTACTTC.

V is TRBV29-1 and J is TRBJ1-2; tentative D call: TRBD1 (5 bases). The CDR3 runs to 10 residues. V was cut by 5 bases and J by 6 bases, with 7 bases left in between. Looked up from germline, CDR1 is SQVTM and CDR2 is ANQGSEA. The CDR3 coding sequence is TGCAGCGTTTTAGGGGATGGCTACACCTTC. Translation gives CSVLGDGYTF.

The chain employs TRBV6-1 and TRBJ1-4; tentatively, D is TRBD1 (6 bases). This CDR3 comprises 15 residues. The V end was cut by 0 bases, the J end by 8 bases, with 13 bases between. Germline assignment: CDR1 MNHNS and CDR2 SASEGT. The CDR3, as DNA: TGTGCCAGCAGTGAAGCGCTAGGGGGAGGGGAAAAACTGTTTTTT. It specifies CASSEALGGGEKLFF.

The chain is built from TRBV5-1 and TRBJ2-3, with 7 bases matching TRBD2. Germline assignment: CDR1 SGHRS and CDR2 YFSETQ. The CDR3 totals 16 residues. V lost 4 bases to trimming and J lost 4 bases; unmatched junction nucleotides: 12. The CDR3 reads CASSVEELALADTQYF. Here the CDR3 DNA reads TGCGCCAGCAGCGTGGAAGAACTAGCGTTAGCAGATACGCAGTATTTT.